This entry lists 8 T cell receptor beta chains sequenced from one sample in a study of cytomegalovirus exposure and HLA in healthy donors. 60 Vbeta and 13 Jbeta primers were used in PCR. Only in-frame clones appear in the TCRdb table, and some are missing; sequencing was by immunoSEQ multiplex PCR. In total, the table holds around 140,000 clones. The specimen sequenced was PBMCs. The receptors were gathered from a male donor in good health and CMV-seronegative.

The V and J genes are TRBV7-2 and TRBJ2-7; 9 nucleotides line up with TRBD2. The germline CDR1 and CDR2 sequences are SGHTA and FQGNSA. The CDR3 is 17 amino acids. J lost 0 bases, V lost 4 bases, and 10 bases had no gene match. The CDR3 region is CASSSQGAGGRSYEQYF. The CDR3 nucleotides are TGTGCCAGCAGCTCCCAGGGAGCGGGGGGTCGCTCCTACGAGCAGTACTTC.

The V and J genes are TRBV5-4 and TRBJ2-5; D is perhaps TRBD2 (6 bases). CDR1 and CDR2 from the germline V gene are SGHNT and YYREEE (reference sequence). This CDR3 has 14 residues. V was pared by 0 bases and J by 5 bases, with 11 bases between. The CDR3 DNA sequence: TGTGCCAGCAGCTTGGGGTCCCGGGAGGAGACCCAGTACTTC. Translation gives CASSLGSREETQYF.

The chain joins TRBV4-1 to TRBJ2-7, with 8 bases fitting TRBD2. Looked up from germline, CDR1 is MGHRA and CDR2 is YSYEKL. J gave up 7 bases and V 0 bases, and 8 bases lay outside the gene matches. The CDR3 runs to 15 residues. This CDR3 reads CASSQEGGLAGEQYF. CDR3 DNA: TGCGCCAGCAGCCAAGAGGGAGGACTAGCCGGGGAGCAGTACTTC.

This chain joins TRBV6-5 and TRBJ1-2; D is possibly TRBD1 (6 bases). The germline V and J ends were trimmed by 2 bases and 5 bases, with 18 bases remaining between them. The CDR3 loop spans 16 amino acids. Per germline, CDR1 MNHEY and CDR2 SVGAGI. CDR3 residues: CASSYQRQATVYGYTF. In DNA form, the CDR3 reads TGTGCCAGCAGTTACCAGAGACAGGCGACCGTTTATGGCTACACCTTC.

The chain is built from TRBV9 and TRBJ1-2; D is unclear. V was cut by 4 bases and J by 2 bases, with 3 bases left in between. CDR1 is SGDLS and CDR2 is YYNGEE in the germline V gene. The CDR3 runs 11 residues. In DNA form, the CDR3 reads TGTGCCAGCAGCCAGAACTATGGCTACACCTTC. Translated: CASSQNYGYTF.

Turning to this clone: Other DNA sequences from this sample encode an identical CDR3 as well. The rearrangement links TRBV30 to TRBJ2-7, with TRBD1 matching over 8 bases. J lost 3 bases, V lost 8 bases, and 9 bases had no gene match. This CDR3 comprises 13 residues. Germline assignment: CDR1 GTSNPN and CDR2 SVGIG (reference sequence). CDR3 amino acids: CAGQTGEFYEQYF. The DNA of the CDR3 is TGTGCCGGCCAGACAGGGGAATTCTACGAGCAGTACTTC. Drawing the rest from reference TRBV30 and TRBJ2-7, the complete variable domain is SQTIHQWPATLVQPVGSPLSLECTVEGTSNPNLYWYRQAAGRGLQLLFYSVGIGQISSEVPQNLSASRPQDRQFILSSKKLLLSDSGFYLCAGQTGEFYEQYFGPGTRLTVT.

The chain is built from TRBV5-1 and TRBJ2-6; D is perhaps TRBD2 (6 bases). V dropped 4 bases and J dropped 2 bases, with 13 bases sitting between them. The CDR3 has 16 residues. CDR1 is SGHRS, CDR2 YFSETQ, per germline. The CDR3 sequence: CASSPGREAGANVLTF. CDR3 nucleotide sequence: TGCGCCAGCAGCCCGGGAAGGGAGGCTGGGGCCAACGTCCTGACTTTC.

Note on this clone: Other DNA sequences in the same sample also yield this CDR3. The rearrangement links TRBV29-1 to TRBJ1-2; D is ambiguous. CDR3 length: 11 residues. Germline V gives CDR1 SQVTM, CDR2 ANQGSEA. With 4 bases removed from V and 2 bases from J, the gap between germline ends came to 5 bases. CDR3 coding DNA: TGCAGCGTTGCGGGGAACTATGGCTACACCTTC. Translating it yields CSVAGNYGYTF.